Listed below are T cell receptor beta chains from one sample, sequenced in a study of CD8+ T cells in alopecia areata. Some clones are missing from TCRdb's copy, which holds only in-frame ones; the method was immunoSEQ multiplex PCR. The sample yields 130,000 or so clones, roughly 86% seen once. The sample consisted of CD8+ T cells sorted from blood, taken at week 4, from a patient treated with tofacitinib. Receptors originate from a human donor with alopecia areata. CDR3s include the opening cysteine and the closing phenylalanine or tryptophan. D genes are given only for firm matches. The size of a clone is reported for some rows only, either as once, few or many, or as a class for expanded clones.

j_gene,d_gene,abundance,v_gene,CDR3aa,CDR3nt
TRBJ2-7,NA,NA,TRBV4-1,CASSPHRRTPYEQYF,TGCGCCAGCAGCCCACACCGGAGAACTCCCTACGAGCAGTACTTC
TRBJ2-7,NA,once,TRBV6-5,CASSSTRPGEQYF,TGTGCCAGCAGTTCCACCCGGCCCGGCGAGCAGTACTTC
TRBJ2-1,NA,NA,TRBV29-1,CSVESRVNEQFF,TGCAGCGTTGAGTCCAGGGTCAATGAGCAGTTCTTC
TRBJ1-1,NA,once,TRBV7-9,CASGLLGMNTEAFF,TGTGCCAGCGGCCTATTGGGTATGAACACTGAAGCTTTCTTT
TRBJ2-1,NA,NA,TRBV5-6,CASRGEGTPSNEQFF,TGTGCCAGCAGGGGGGAGGGGACACCCTCCAATGAGCAGTTCTTC
TRBJ2-7,TRBD2,NA,TRBV10-3,CAISESNSGATYEQYF,TGTGCCATCAGTGAGTCGAATAGCGGGGCTACCTACGAGCAGTACTTC
TRBJ2-1,NA,NA,TRBV30,CAWSVSDGEQFF,TGTGCCTGGAGTGTCTCAGACGGCGAGCAGTTCTTC
TRBJ1-1,NA,NA,TRBV29-1,CSAEQGLNTEAFF,TGCAGCGCAGAACAGGGACTGAACACTGAAGCTTTCTTT
TRBJ2-1,NA,NA,TRBV19,CASSIRGTEYNEQFF,TGTGCCAGTAGTATTAGGGGGACGGAGTACAATGAGCAGTTCTTC
TRBJ2-1,NA,once,TRBV4-1,CASSQPNNEQFF,TGCGCCAGCAGCCAACCTAACAATGAGCAGTTCTTC
TRBJ1-2,NA,NA,TRBV6-5,CASSYSAGRGYGYTF,TGTGCCAGCAGTTATTCGGCGGGGCGAGGTTATGGCTACACCTTC
TRBJ2-3,TRBD2,NA,TRBV5-1,CASSLVAGAGTDTQYF,TGCGCCAGCAGCTTGGTAGCGGGGGCAGGCACAGATACGCAGTATTTT
TRBJ2-1,TRBD2,NA,TRBV6-5,CASSAGGNEQFF,TGTGCCAGCAGCGCGGGGGGCAATGAGCAGTTCTTC
TRBJ1-1,NA,NA,TRBV9,CASSIRPLNTEAFF,TGTGCCAGCAGCATTAGGCCTTTGAACACTGAAGCTTTCTTT
TRBJ1-5,TRBD1,NA,TRBV27,CASSLTGGQPQHF,TGTGCCAGCAGTTTGACAGGGGGCCAGCCCCAGCATTTT
TRBJ2-3,TRBD1,NA,TRBV5-1,CASSLGRGQDTQYF,TGCGCCAGCAGCTTGGGAAGGGGGCAAGATACGCAGTATTTT
TRBJ1-4,NA,NA,TRBV7-9,CASSFMDRVLF,TGTGCCAGCAGCTTCATGGACCGGGTGTTATTT
TRBJ2-7,NA,NA,TRBV10-2,CASSESGLGHEQYF,TGCGCCAGCAGTGAGTCAGGACTCGGCCACGAGCAGTACTTC
TRBJ2-3,TRBD1,NA,TRBV6-1,CASSPPGQSTDTQYF,TGTGCCAGCAGTCCTCCGGGACAGAGCACAGATACGCAGTATTTT
TRBJ2-1,NA,many,TRBV19,CASTVGGDYNEQFF,TGTGCCAGTACGGTGGGGGGCGACTACAATGAGCAGTTCTTC
TRBJ1-2,NA,NA,TRBV30,CAWSAGDSYGYTF,TGTGCCTGGAGCGCCGGTGACTCCTATGGCTACACCTTC
TRBJ1-2,NA,NA,TRBV7-9,CASSSSEGRIGLNYGYTF,TGTGCCAGCAGCTCGAGCGAGGGGCGGATTGGGCTTAACTATGGCTACACCTTC
TRBJ2-7,TRBD1,NA,TRBV4-1,CASSPRQGTYEQYF,TGCGCCAGCAGCCCCAGACAGGGCACCTACGAGCAGTACTTC
TRBJ2-1,NA,once,TRBV29-1,CSALTISYNEQFF,TGCAGCGCCCTAACCATCTCCTACAATGAGCAGTTCTTC
TRBJ2-1,NA,NA,TRBV27,CASSLLRGSGSNNEQFF,TGTGCCAGCAGTCTCCTCCGAGGCAGCGGTAGTAACAATGAGCAGTTCTTC
TRBJ1-1,NA,NA,TRBV30,CAGRAGERPTEAFF,TGTGCCGGGCGGGCGGGAGAACGGCCCACTGAAGCTTTCTTT
TRBJ2-7,TRBD2,NA,TRBV13,CASSLHGGAYEQYF,TGTGCCAGCAGCTTACACGGGGGGGCCTACGAGCAGTACTTC
TRBJ1-1,NA,NA,TRBV5-4,CASSFGGESSEAFF,TGTGCCAGCAGCTTTGGTGGGGAGAGCTCTGAAGCTTTCTTT
TRBJ2-1,NA,once,TRBV25-1,CASSEWNEQFF,TGTGCCAGCAGTGAGTGGAATGAGCAGTTCTTC
TRBJ2-1,TRBD2,NA,TRBV7-9,CASRSGTSGYNEQFF,TGTGCCAGCAGGTCCGGGACTAGCGGTTACAATGAGCAGTTCTTC
TRBJ1-1,TRBD1,NA,TRBV30,CAWRSGQSAEAFF,TGTGCCTGGAGGTCGGGACAGTCGGCTGAAGCTTTCTTT
TRBJ2-2,NA,few,TRBV29-1,CSVEAGGRETGELFF,TGCAGCGTTGAGGCCGGTGGCAGGGAAACCGGGGAGCTGTTTTTT
TRBJ1-2,TRBD1,NA,TRBV7-9,CASSSRDRGHPLNYGYTF,TGTGCCAGCAGCTCCCGGGACAGGGGTCACCCTCTCAACTATGGCTACACCTTC
TRBJ1-1,NA,NA,TRBV14,CASSPHGGVEAFF,TGTGCCAGCAGCCCCCATGGGGGGGTTGAAGCTTTCTTT
TRBJ1-1,TRBD1,NA,TRBV12-5,CASGLAVSDIKGATEAFF,TGTGCTAGTGGTTTGGCCGTATCCGATATAAAGGGGGCCACTGAAGCTTTCTTT
TRBJ2-1,NA,NA,TRBV19,CATLKHYGSSYNEQFF,TGTGCCACCCTAAAACATTACGGGAGCTCCTACAATGAGCAGTTCTTC
TRBJ2-1,TRBD2,NA,TRBV18,CASSPLALAGGESYNEQFF,TGTGCCAGCTCACCCCTGGCACTAGCGGGAGGTGAGTCCTACAATGAGCAGTTCTTC
TRBJ2-7,NA,NA,TRBV18,CASLLTGSNEQYF,TGTGCCAGCTTGCTGACGGGCTCCAACGAGCAGTACTTC
TRBJ1-5,NA,NA,TRBV4-1,CASSQDEGSNQPQHF,TGCGCCAGCAGCCAAGACGAGGGAAGCAATCAGCCCCAGCATTTT
TRBJ2-7,TRBD2,NA,TRBV5-1,CASSLGLASYEQYF,TGCGCCAGCAGCTTAGGACTAGCGAGCTACGAGCAGTACTTC
TRBJ2-3,TRBD1,NA,TRBV10-3,CAISEGTGGTDTQYF,TGTGCCATCAGTGAGGGGACAGGGGGAACAGATACGCAGTATTTT
TRBJ2-6,TRBD1,NA,TRBV7-9,CASSGTGASGANVLTF,TGTGCCAGCAGTGGGACAGGAGCCTCTGGGGCCAACGTCCTGACTTTC
TRBJ1-1,NA,NA,TRBV9,CASSEQVNTEAFF,TGTGCCAGCAGCGAACAAGTGAACACTGAAGCTTTCTTT
TRBJ2-3,NA,NA,TRBV5-6,CASSAASGADLMADTQYF,TGTGCCAGCAGCGCCGCGTCAGGAGCGGACCTTATGGCAGATACGCAGTATTTT
TRBJ2-1,TRBD2,NA,TRBV7-9,CASRYTSGGAEDEQFF,TGTGCCAGCAGGTATACTAGCGGGGGGGCCGAGGATGAGCAGTTCTTC
TRBJ2-2,TRBD2,NA,TRBV7-9,CASSLSGGPTGELFF,TGTGCCAGCAGCCTTAGCGGGGGGCCCACCGGGGAGCTGTTTTTT
TRBJ2-5,NA,NA,TRBV13,CASSHFQKETQYF,TGTGCCAGCAGTCATTTCCAGAAGGAGACCCAGTACTTC
TRBJ2-7,NA,NA,TRBV2,CASSGAQVYF,TGTGCCAGCAGTGGGGCGCAAGTCTACTTC
TRBJ1-1,NA,few,TRBV7-8,CAIGYRDTEAFF,TGTGCTATCGGGTACAGGGACACTGAAGCTTTCTTT